Listed below are T cell receptor beta chains from one sample, sequenced in a study of blood T cell repertoires in COVID-19. Repertoires were generated with immunoSEQ multiplex PCR, while TCRdb's copy carries only in-frame clones and drops some. Of 68,000 or so clones listed, 80% to 90% are singletons. Sequenced input: peripheral blood. All receptors derive from a man aged 25-45 years with acute or convalescent COVID-19. Both conserved end residues are part of each CDR3. A D gene is named only where the DNA matches it firmly. Some rows have no size entry. The others give once, few or many, or a class for an expanded clone.

V	J	size	D	DNA	CDR3
TRBV5-1	TRBJ2-7	NA	TRBD2	TGCGCCAGCAGCTTGACGGGTAGCGGGACCTACGAGCAGTACTTC	CASSLTGSGTYEQYF
TRBV27	TRBJ2-7	NA	TRBD1	TGTGCCAGCAATCGGCAGGGGGTCCACGAGCAGTACTTC	CASNRQGVHEQYF
TRBV6-5	TRBJ2-7	NA	TRBD1	TGTGCCAGCAGTTCCGGGACAGGGGGCTTAGAGCAGTACTTC	CASSSGTGGLEQYF
TRBV5-1	TRBJ2-2	NA	TRBD2	TGCGCCAGCAGCTTGAAACTAGCGGGAGGCGCGAACACCGGGGAGCTGTTTTTT	CASSLKLAGGANTGELFF
TRBV7-2	TRBJ2-7	NA	NA	TGTGCCAGCAGCTTAGCTATGCAGATCCAGTACTTC	CASSLAMQIQYF
TRBV6-1	TRBJ1-4	once	NA	TGTGCCAGCAGTGAAGCCGCAGGGATGGCTGTTTTT	CASSEAAGMAVF
TRBV19	TRBJ2-7	few	NA	TGTGCCAGTAGTCTTTCACGAGTCGGCGAGCAGTACTTC	CASSLSRVGEQYF
TRBV15	TRBJ2-5	NA	TRBD2	TGTGCCACCAGCAGAGGAGCGGGAGGCGTCCAAGAGACCCAGTACTTC	CATSRGAGGVQETQYF
TRBV2	TRBJ2-6	NA	NA	TGTGCCAGCACCGAGAAAGGGGCTGGGGCCAACGTCCTGACTTTC	CASTEKGAGANVLTF
TRBV2	TRBJ1-6	NA	NA	TGTGCCAGCAGTCCCGAGGGCCGTAATTCACCCCTCCACTTT	CASSPEGRNSPLHF
TRBV7-9	TRBJ2-1	NA	TRBD2	TGTGCCAGCAGCGCTCGGACTAGCGGGACCAATGAGCAGTTCTTC	CASSARTSGTNEQFF
TRBV4-3	TRBJ2-1	NA	TRBD2	TGCGCCAGCAGCCAAGAGACTAGCGCGGGTGAGCAGTTCTTC	CASSQETSAGEQFF
TRBV28	TRBJ1-5	NA	NA	TGTGCCAGCAGAGGGGATGGCAATCAGCCCCAGCATTTT	CASRGDGNQPQHF
TRBV6-6	TRBJ1-4	NA	TRBD1	TGTGCCAGCAGTTACGGACAGGTGAATGAAAAACTGTTTTTT	CASSYGQVNEKLFF
TRBV19	TRBJ2-2	NA	TRBD2	TGTGCCAGTTGGGGAGGGACGAAAACCGGGGAGCTGTTTTTT	CASWGGTKTGELFF
TRBV19	TRBJ1-2	many	NA	TGTGCCAGTAGGACTAACGGTGACTATGGCTACACCTTC	CASRTNGDYGYTF
TRBV3-1/TRBV3-2	TRBJ2-7	NA	TRBD2	TGTGCCAGCAGCCAATTGGGTCAGTCAGCGGGAGGGGGGGAGCAGTACTTC	CASSQLGQSAGGGEQYF
TRBV5-1	TRBJ1-2	few	NA	TGCGCCAGCAGCTTGGACCAACTCTATGGCTACACCTTC	CASSLDQLYGYTF
TRBV21-1	TRBJ1-6	NA	NA	TGTGCCGCCCCTCCCGGGAATTCACCCCTCCACTTT	CAAPPGNSPLHF
TRBV14	TRBJ2-3	NA	TRBD1	TGTGCCAGCAGCCAAGGGAAATTTCAGGGGGCTTACACAGATACGCAGTATTTT	CASSQGKFQGAYTDTQYF
TRBV28	TRBJ1-2	NA	NA	TGTGCCAGCAGTTCCCTGAACCGGGACACACGCTATGGCTACACCTTC	CASSSLNRDTRYGYTF
TRBV9	TRBJ1-1	NA	NA	TGTGCCAGCAGCGCGACGGGGAACACTGAAGCTTTCTTT	CASSATGNTEAFF
TRBV28	TRBJ1-2	NA	NA	TGTGCCAGCAGTCCTGTAGACAGGTCCAACTATGGCTACACCTTC	CASSPVDRSNYGYTF
TRBV5-6	TRBJ2-5	NA	TRBD1	TGTGCCAGCAGCACCCACAGGGGGTCCTGGGAGACCCAGTACTTC	CASSTHRGSWETQYF
TRBV29-1	TRBJ2-1	NA	TRBD1	TGCAGCGGCTCCCGACAGGGGAGCTCCTACAATGAGCAGTTCTTC	CSGSRQGSSYNEQFF
TRBV4-3	TRBJ1-2	NA	TRBD1	TGCGCCAGCAGCCCAAACAGGGGGCACTATGGCTACACCTTC	CASSPNRGHYGYTF
TRBV6-5	TRBJ1-3	NA	NA	TGTGCCAGCTGCCGGGGGGAAGGCGGAAACACCATATATTTT	CASCRGEGGNTIYF
TRBV12-3/TRBV12-4	TRBJ2-3	NA	NA	TGTGCCAGCAGTCCCGGTACAGATACGCAGTATTTT	CASSPGTDTQYF
TRBV7-3	TRBJ1-2	NA	TRBD1	TGTGCCAGCAGCTCCGGACAGGGGGAAAGTAGTACTGGCTACACCTTC	CASSSGQGESSTGYTF
TRBV7-9	TRBJ2-3	NA	NA	TGTGCCAGCAGCTTAGGGAGTCGGGACACAGATACGCAGTATTTT	CASSLGSRDTDTQYF
TRBV4-1	TRBJ2-7	once	NA	TGCGCCAGCAGCCTAATCTACGAGCAGTACTTC	CASSLIYEQYF
TRBV30	TRBJ2-2	few	TRBD1	TGTGCCTGGAGCGCCGGGACAGCGAACACCGGGGAGCTGTTTTTT	CAWSAGTANTGELFF
TRBV19	TRBJ2-7	NA	NA	TGTGCCAGTAGTATTCAAGCCGAGGGTCCCTACGAGCAGTACTTC	CASSIQAEGPYEQYF
TRBV4-3	TRBJ1-3	NA	NA	TGCGCCAGCAGCCAAGACAGGGGAGAAAACACCATATATTTT	CASSQDRGENTIYF
TRBV2	TRBJ2-1	NA	TRBD2	TGTGCCAGCAGGCACCGGACTAGCGGGAAGAATGAGCAGTTCTTC	CASRHRTSGKNEQFF
TRBV7-9	TRBJ2-2	NA	NA	TGTGCCAGCAGCTTTGATAACGGGTCCGGGGAGCTGTTTTTT	CASSFDNGSGELFF
TRBV4-1	TRBJ2-5	many	NA	TGCGCCAGCAGCCAAACCCAAGCGGAAGAGACCCAGTACTTC	CASSQTQAEETQYF
TRBV6-2/TRBV6-3	TRBJ2-2	NA	TRBD1	TGTGCCAGCAGTTCGGGACAGGGAGACACCGGGGAGCTGTTTTTT	CASSSGQGDTGELFF
TRBV19	TRBJ1-4	NA	TRBD1	TGTGCCAGTAGTCCGGGAACCGGGACAGGGAATGAAAAACTGTTTTTT	CASSPGTGTGNEKLFF
TRBV27	TRBJ1-5	NA	NA	TGTGCCAGCAGTAAGGAACAGGGTGGCAATCAGCCCCAGCATTTT	CASSKEQGGNQPQHF
TRBV6-6	TRBJ2-7	NA	NA	TGTGCCAGCAGTTGGAACTGGGGGCCCTACGAGCAGTACTTC	CASSWNWGPYEQYF